These 18 T cell receptor beta chains originate from one sample sequenced in a study of blood T cell repertoires in COVID-19. The repertoire was sequenced with immunoSEQ multiplex PCR; TCRdb's copy has only in-frame clones and lacks some. Of some 320,000 clones in the sample, around 85% were seen once. Specimen: peripheral blood. The origin of the receptors is a human donor in a cohort sampled during active COVID-19.

This clone was counted a few times. CDR3 loop: CASSQAGGVANYGYTF. CDR3 coding DNA: TGTGCCAGCAGCCAAGCCGGGGGGGTCGCTAACTATGGCTACACCTTC. The V gene is TRBV4-2, the J gene TRBJ1-2; a weak D match, TRBD1 (5 bases). There are 16 residues in the CDR3. CDR1 and CDR2 from the germline V gene are LGHNA and YNFKEQ. V was shortened by 1 base and J by 0 bases, with 12 bases between the two germline ends.

V usage is TRBV11-1 and J usage is TRBJ1-1; no firm D call. The CDR3 length is 12 residues. V gave up 10 bases and J gave up 1 base, with 10 bases separating them. The germline gives CDR1 SGHAT, CDR2 FQDESV (reference sequence). The CDR3 DNA reads as TGTGCCATCTCACACCCGAACACTGAAGCTTTCTTT. It translates to CAISHPNTEAFF.

V is TRBV9 and J is TRBJ1-2; no clear D. Germline V gives CDR1 SGDLS, CDR2 YYNGEE. V lost 0 bases and J lost 8, with 11 bases in between. The CDR3 covers 13 residues. In DNA, the CDR3 is TGTGCCAGCAGCGTAGATAGTCGAGGAGGCTACACCTTC. Its protein is CASSVDSRGGYTF.

The chain links TRBV11-2 to TRBJ2-1, with TRBD2 as a possible D gene (5 bases). V lost 5 bases, J lost 5 bases, and 13 bases lay in between. The CDR3 loop spans 14 amino acids. Germline V gene lookup returns CDR1 SGHAT and CDR2 FQNNGV. The CDR3 loop is CASSQRALNNEQFF. CDR3 in DNA: TGTGCCAGCAGCCAGAGGGCCTTAAACAATGAGCAGTTCTTC.

This clone was counted once. The genes are TRBV30 and TRBJ1-5; the D gene is possibly TRBD1 (5 bases). The CDR3 has 14 residues. Germline CDR1 reads GTSNPN; CDR2 reads SVGIG (reference sequence). V lost 4 bases to trimming and J lost 0 bases, with 10 bases between them. Here the CDR3 reads CAWTDSDSNQPQHF. CDR3 nucleotide sequence: TGTGCCTGGACAGACAGTGATAGCAATCAGCCCCAGCATTTT.

V gene TRBV30 combines with J gene TRBJ1-1; TRBD1 aligns across 7 bases. There are 13 residues in the CDR3. V gave up 5 bases and J gave up 1 base; unmatched junction bases: 4. Germline V gene lookup returns CDR1 GTSNPN and CDR2 SVGIG (reference sequence). For the CDR3, the DNA is TGTGCCTGGTCCGGGACAGCGAACACTGAAGCTTTCTTT. Translating gives CAWSGTANTEAFF.

This clone was recorded only once. The chain employs TRBV5-1 and TRBJ2-5, with a possible D match to TRBD2 (6 bases). Trimming cost V 7 bases and J 3 bases, with 13 bases left between them. Looked up from germline, CDR1 is SGHRS and CDR2 is YFSETQ. CDR3 length: 13 amino acids. In nucleotides, the CDR3 is TGCGCCAGCTCCTCCTGGGGGGAAGAGACCCAGTACTTC. This codes for CASSSWGEETQYF. Together with reference TRBV5-1 and TRBJ2-5, the CDR3 gives the full variable domain: KAGVTQTPRYLIKTRGQQVTLSCSPISGHRSVSWYQQTPGQGLQFLFEYFSETQRNKGNFPGRFSGRQFSNSRSEMNVSTLELGDSALYLCASSSWGEETQYFGPGTRLLVL.

The chain couples TRBV7-3 to TRBJ2-3; 7 nucleotides agree with TRBD2. The CDR3 sequence is 14 residues long. The V gene end was trimmed by 4 bases and the J gene end by 8 bases; junction bases not matched to a gene: 9. Per germline, CDR1 SGHTA and CDR2 FQGTGA. The CDR3 nucleotides read TGTGCCAGCAGCTCGGGAGCGGGGCATGGTACGCAGTATTTT. Amino acids: CASSSGAGHGTQYF.

Details on this clone: At the DNA level, this CDR3 is encoded by other sequences in the same sample as well. The chain is built from TRBV2 and TRBJ1-2, with 7 nucleotides matching TRBD1. Losses at the gene ends were 6 bases for V and 0 bases for J; bases not matched to a gene: 4. The CDR3 sequence is 14 residues long. In germline, CDR1 is SNHLY, CDR2 FYNNEI. This CDR3 is CASRGDSSNYGYTF. The CDR3 DNA reads TGTGCCAGCAGGGGGGACAGCTCTAACTATGGCTACACCTTC.

This chain joins TRBV6-5 and TRBJ2-1, with D unclear. From germline, CDR1 is MNHEY and CDR2 SVGAGI. Trimming pared 4 bases from V and 8 bases from J, leaving 15 bases between. This CDR3 region has 14 residues. The CDR3 spells CASSFTFSSYEQFF. CDR3 nucleotide sequence: TGTGCCAGCAGTTTCACTTTTTCCTCTTATGAGCAGTTCTTC.

The gene calls are TRBV6-5 and TRBJ2-1, with TRBD2 matching 8 bases. The CDR3 loop spans 16 amino acids. Germline-derived CDR1 and CDR2 are MNHEY and SVGAGI. V lost 2 bases and J lost 4; bases outside the gene matches: 7. DNA of the CDR3: TGTGCCAGCAGTTACGCCCAGCGGGGGTCTTACAATGAGCAGTTCTTC. Encoded protein: CASSYAQRGSYNEQFF.

The rearrangement uses TRBV2 and TRBJ1-2; D perhaps matches TRBD1 (6 bases). Germline V gene data show CDR1 as SNHLY and CDR2 as FYNNEI. The CDR3 has 14 residues. Trimming stripped 7 bases from V and 8 bases from J, with 20 bases between. CDR3: CASNPGGRVEGYTF. CDR3 DNA sequence: TGTGCCAGCAATCCGGGGGGCCGGGTCGAAGGCTACACCTTC.

CDR3 sequence reads: CASSVMVQGANYGYTF. CDR3 coding DNA: TGTGCCAGCAGCGTAATGGTCCAGGGGGCTAACTATGGCTACACCTTC. V usage is TRBV9 and J usage is TRBJ1-2; TRBD1 matches at 7 bases. Losses at the gene ends were 1 base for V and 0 bases for J; bases not matched to a gene: 6. CDR1 and CDR2 from the germline V gene are SGDLS and YYNGEE. The CDR3 runs to 16 residues.

The chain is built from TRBV28 and TRBJ1-2, with D unclear. V dropped 4 bases and J dropped 8 bases, with 14 bases sitting between them. The CDR3 contains 13 residues. Germline V gene sequence: CDR1 MDHEN, CDR2 SYDVKM. CDR3 nucleotide sequence: TGTGCCAGCAGTTCTAGGTCCCACTTCGGCTACACCTTC. Translating it yields CASSSRSHFGYTF.

This clone was observed once. The chain joins TRBV15 to TRBJ1-3; D is undetermined. This CDR3 region has 16 residues. V lost 0 bases and J 0 bases, leaving 9 bases between the germline ends. CDR1 and CDR2 (germline): LNHNV, YYDKDF (reference sequence). The CDR3: CATSRDITSSGNTIYF. The CDR3, as DNA: TGTGCCACCAGCAGAGACATCACGAGCTCTGGAAACACCATATATTTT. Supplemented by reference TRBV15 and TRBJ1-3, the full variable domain reads DAMVIQNPRYQVTQFGKPVTLSCSQTLNHNVMYWYQQKSSQAPKLLFHYYDKDFNNEADTPDNFQSRRPNTSFCFLDIRSPGLGDTAMYLCATSRDITSSGNTIYFGEGSWLTVV.

The chain recombines TRBV9 with TRBJ1-2; no definite D call. In germline, CDR1 is SGDLS, CDR2 YYNGEE. CDR3 length: 14 amino acids. Trimming shortened V by 0 bases and J by 3 bases, and 9 bases separated the two germline ends. CDR3 DNA sequence: TGTGCCAGCAGCGTAGTTCCGTCGGACTATGGCTACACCTTC. It encodes CASSVVPSDYGYTF.

The gene calls are TRBV6-5 and TRBJ2-1; 11 bases fit TRBD2. V shed 6 bases and J 10 bases; nucleotides not matched to a gene: 11. The CDR3 covers 15 residues. The germline CDR1 and CDR2 sequences are MNHEY and SVGAGI. In DNA form, the CDR3 reads TGTGCCAGCAGGAGTAGCGGGGGGGCCTTAAGAGAGCAGTTCTTC. It translates to CASRSSGGALREQFF.

The gene calls are TRBV11-2 and TRBJ2-4, with TRBD1 as a possible D gene (6 bases). Germline CDR1 reads SGHAT; CDR2 reads FQNNGV. Trimming shortened V by 5 bases and J by 0 bases, and 14 bases separated the two germline ends. The CDR3 runs to 16 residues. The CDR3 bases are TGTGCCAGCAGCCCCGGACAGTCTCTAGCCAAAAACATTCAGTACTTC. It encodes CASSPGQSLAKNIQYF.